Listed here are 5 T cell receptor beta chains from one sample, sequenced in a study of cytomegalovirus exposure and HLA in healthy donors. It was with 60 Vbeta and 13 Jbeta primers that the PCR ran. Libraries were prepared by immunoSEQ multiplex PCR; TCRdb keeps only in-frame clonotypes and omits some of them. This sample has roughly 190,000 clones, with more than 80% found just once. The source material was PBMCs. These receptors were taken from a woman aged 45-60 years in good health and CMV-seropositive.

V usage is TRBV5-4 and J usage is TRBJ1-2; 8 nucleotides agree with TRBD1. The CDR3 consists of 14 residues. CDR1 and CDR2 from the germline V gene are SGHNT and YYREEE (reference sequence). J gave up 4 bases and V 0 bases, and 2 bases lay outside the gene matches. The DNA of the CDR3 is TGTGCCAGCAGCTTGGCACAGGGGGGCTATGGCTACACCTTC. Protein: CASSLAQGGYGYTF. The variable domain in full, completed from reference TRBV5-4 and TRBJ1-2, reads ETGVTQSPTHLIKTRGQQVTLRCSSQSGHNTVSWYQQALGQGPQFIFQYYREEENGRGNFPPRFSGLQFPNYSSELNVNALELDDSALYLCASSLAQGGYGYTFGSGTRLTVV.

The chain recombines TRBV19 with TRBJ2-7, with 7 nucleotides matching TRBD1. J gave up 3 bases and V 4 bases, and 6 bases lay outside the gene matches. This CDR3 contains 14 residues. The germline CDR1 and CDR2 sequences are LNHDA and SQIVND (reference sequence). DNA for the CDR3: TGTGCCAGTAGTACCGGGACAGTTGGCTACGAGCAGTACTTC. It yields the protein CASSTGTVGYEQYF.

This clone was observed a handful of times. The chain employs TRBV6-6 and TRBJ1-4, with D uncertain. Germline V gene lookup returns CDR1 MNHNY and CDR2 SVGAGI (reference sequence). CDR3 length equals 14 residues. Trimming stripped 0 bases from V and 5 bases from J, with 7 bases between. The CDR3 reads CASSYSSRNEKLFF. The CDR3, as DNA: TGTGCCAGCAGTTACTCGAGCAGGAATGAAAAACTGTTTTTT.

The gene calls are TRBV30 and TRBJ1-5; D is unresolved. Germline V gene sequence: CDR1 GTSNPN, CDR2 SVGIG (reference sequence). The CDR3 consists of 13 residues. Trimming took 2 bases from V and 5 from J, leaving 10 bases between them. CDR3 DNA: TGTGCCTGGAGTATGAGGGAAGATCAGCCCCAGCATTTT. Translation gives CAWSMREDQPQHF. The entire variable domain, with the rest obtained from reference TRBV30 and TRBJ1-5, is as follows: SQTIHQWPATLVQPVGSPLSLECTVEGTSNPNLYWYRQAAGRGLQLLFYSVGIGQISSEVPQNLSASRPQDRQFILSSKKLLLSDSGFYLCAWSMREDQPQHFGDGTRLSIL.

Concerning this clone: The same CDR3 also results from other DNA sequences found in this sample. The genes are TRBV6-6 and TRBJ2-5; 11 bases map to TRBD1. The CDR3 is 14 amino acids. J gave up 2 bases and V 6 bases, and 2 bases lay outside the gene matches. Per germline, CDR1 MNHNY and CDR2 SVGAGI (reference sequence). CDR3 DNA: TGTGCCAGCAGGGGGACAGGGGGTCAAGAGACCCAGTACTTC. Translated, it gives CASRGTGGQETQYF.